A selection of T cell receptor beta chains follows, all from one sample in a study of T cells in Graves' hyperthyroidism and ophthalmopathy. From the multiplex PCR reads, TCRdb called clonotypes with MiXCR, one entry per CDR3 protein. The sample lists some 370,000 distinct CDR3 sequences, about 17% seen once, with 34% in the top ten. The source material was blood. Receptors were obtained from a woman in her twenties or thirties with Graves' hyperthyroidism that later progressed to Graves' ophthalmopathy. Both conserved end residues are part of each CDR3. D genes are given only for firm matches. The size of a clone is reported for some rows only, either as once, few or many, or as a class for expanded clones.

NA	many	TRBJ1-3	TRBV2	CASSEDRNSGNTIYF	TGTGCCAGCAGCGAAGACCGGAACTCTGGAAACACCATATATTTT
NA	many	TRBJ2-3	TRBV28	CASSVGVSGTDTQYF	TGTGCCAGCAGCGTGGGGGTTAGTGGCACAGATACGCAGTATTTT
TRBD2	NA	TRBJ2-1	TRBV14	CASSHLYLRSGGRVEQFF	TGTGCCAGCAGCCACCTATATTTGCGATCGGGAGGCCGGGTTGAGCAGTTCTTC
TRBD1	NA	TRBJ1-6	TRBV3-1	CASSQAGQLLNSPLHF	TGTGCCAGCAGCCAAGCGGGACAGCTGTTAAATTCACCCCTCCACTTT
TRBD1	many	TRBJ1-2	TRBV19	CASSFFGTGEGYTF	TGTGCCAGTAGTTTCTTCGGGACAGGAGAGGGCTACACCTTC
NA	NA	TRBJ2-1	TRBV25-1	CASSPDGFSYNEQFF	TGTGCCAGCAGTCCCGACGGATTCTCCTACAATGAGCAGTTCTTC
NA	many	TRBJ2-7	TRBV11-2	CASSLGLSGFGEQYF	TGTGCCAGCAGCTTAGGCCTTTCAGGGTTCGGCGAGCAGTACTTC
NA	many	TRBJ1-1	TRBV13	CASSLGPGKNTEAFF	TGTGCCAGCAGCTTAGGGCCGGGTAAGAACACTGAAGCTTTCTTT
NA	many	TRBJ2-7	TRBV28	CASNPGLPVYEQYF	TGTGCCAGCAATCCGGGACTCCCCGTTTACGAGCAGTACTTC
TRBD1	few	TRBJ1-2	TRBV28	CASSLWGQGNGYTF	TGTGCCAGCAGTTTGTGGGGACAGGGGAATGGCTACACCTTC
TRBD1	many	TRBJ1-2	TRBV12-5	CASGLILPGQGDRNYGYTF	TGTGCTAGTGGTTTGATCCTTCCGGGACAGGGGGATAGAAACTATGGCTACACCTTC
TRBD2	NA	TRBJ2-7	TRBV6-1	CASIDQRGGYEQYF	TGTGCCAGCATTGACCAGCGGGGGGGCTACGAGCAGTACTTC
TRBD2	once	TRBJ2-1	TRBV11-2	CASSLGGLAGTGEQFF	TGTGCCAGCAGCTTAGGGGGACTAGCGGGAACGGGTGAGCAGTTCTTC
NA	many	TRBJ2-5	TRBV12-3/TRBV12-4	CASSRKDSIKETQYF	TGTGCCAGCAGCCGCAAGGACAGTATCAAAGAGACCCAGTACTTC
NA	few	TRBJ1-5	TRBV6-1	CASSDQVYSNQPQHF	TGTGCCAGCAGTGACCAGGTCTATAGCAATCAGCCCCAGCATTTT
NA	NA	TRBJ2-7	TRBV20-1	CSATYGSYEQYF	TGCAGTGCTACTTACGGGTCCTACGAGCAGTACTTC
NA	few	TRBJ2-6	TRBV30	CAWKSRPTFSGASVLTF	TGTGCCTGGAAATCCAGGCCAACTTTCTCTGGGGCCAGCGTCCTGACTTTC
TRBD2	NA	TRBJ2-3	TRBV7-2	CASSPSRSGSSTDTQYF	TGTGCCAGCAGCCCCTCCCGGAGCGGGAGTAGCACAGATACGCAGTATTTT
NA	few	TRBJ1-5	TRBV20-1	CSAYQGGGNQPQHF	TGCAGTGCTTATCAGGGAGGAGGCAATCAGCCCCAGCATTTT
TRBD1	many	TRBJ1-1	TRBV28	CASMGQGYTEAFF	TGTGCCAGCATGGGACAGGGGTACACTGAAGCTTTCTTT
NA	many	TRBJ2-7	TRBV7-9	CASSRQGGMGSYEQYF	TGTGCCAGCAGCCGCCAGGGGGGAATGGGGTCCTACGAGCAGTACTTC
NA	many	TRBJ2-5	TRBV20-1	CSASVGETQYF	TGCAGTGCAAGCGTAGGGGAGACCCAGTACTTC
TRBD1	many	TRBJ1-5	TRBV28	CASSLETGFYSNQPQHF	TGTGCCAGCAGTTTGGAGACAGGGTTTTATAGCAATCAGCCCCAGCATTTT
NA	many	TRBJ1-2	TRBV12-3/TRBV12-4	CASSFNAADYGYTF	TGTGCCAGCAGTTTTAACGCGGCGGACTATGGCTACACCTTC
NA	many	TRBJ2-7	TRBV6-1	CASRSTSEGLYEQYF	TGTGCCAGCAGATCGACATCGGAGGGGTTATACGAGCAGTACTTC
NA	few	TRBJ2-6	TRBV19	CASTLEVSGTGANVLTF	TGTGCCAGTACCCTGGAAGTCTCGGGGACTGGGGCCAACGTCCTGACTTTC
NA	many	TRBJ1-1	TRBV28	CASRAAGRAPEAFF	TGTGCCAGCAGAGCGGCGGGCAGGGCCCCTGAAGCTTTCTTT
TRBD1	few	TRBJ1-3	TRBV20-1	CSADLRQGDSGNTIYF	TGCAGTGCTGATCTTAGACAGGGGGACTCTGGAAACACCATATATTTT
NA	NA	TRBJ1-1	TRBV6-1	CASRKSLLNTEAFF	TGTGCCAGCAGAAAGTCCCTATTGAACACTGAAGCTTTCTTT
NA	few	TRBJ2-1	TRBV18	CASSPPAGYNEQFF	TGTGCCAGCTCACCACCGGCCGGCTACAATGAGCAGTTCTTC
NA	NA	TRBJ2-3	TRBV11-1	CASSRQGRTDTQYF	TGTGCCAGCAGCCGGCAGGGAAGGACAGATACGCAGTATTTT
TRBD2	NA	TRBJ2-1	TRBV19	CASSIWGLAGARVGYEQFF	TGTGCCAGTAGTATCTGGGGACTAGCGGGAGCCAGGGTTGGCTATGAGCAGTTCTTC
NA	many	TRBJ1-1	TRBV27	CASSPQGLGTEAFF	TGTGCCAGCAGTCCGCAGGGATTAGGGACTGAAGCTTTCTTT
TRBD1	many	TRBJ2-5	TRBV29-1	CSVEGQGSPETQYF	TGCAGCGTAGAGGGACAGGGGTCCCCAGAGACCCAGTACTTC
TRBD2	many	TRBJ2-7	TRBV6-1	CASRRTSGGSYEQYF	TGTGCCAGCAGGCGCACTAGCGGGGGGTCCTACGAGCAGTACTTC
NA	many	TRBJ1-5	TRBV19	CASTGQGYSNQPQHF	TGTGCCAGTACCGGTCAGGGTTATAGCAATCAGCCCCAGCATTTT
NA	many	TRBJ2-5	TRBV3-1	CASSGVARGDQETQYF	TGTGCCAGCAGCGGCGTAGCGCGTGGAGACCAAGAGACCCAGTACTTC
TRBD1	many	TRBJ1-5	TRBV27	CASSLGTGVNQPQHF	TGTGCCAGCAGTTTAGGGACAGGAGTAAATCAGCCCCAGCATTTT
TRBD1	NA	TRBJ2-3	TRBV4-1	CASSRGTGNTDTQYF	TGCGCCAGCAGCCGCGGGACAGGGAACACAGATACGCAGTATTTT
TRBD1	many	TRBJ1-1	TRBV29-1	CSSDTGALGTEAFF	TGCAGCTCAGATACAGGGGCCTTAGGCACTGAAGCTTTCTTT
NA	NA	TRBJ1-2	TRBV6-2/TRBV6-3	CASSPSPGEGYGYTF	TGTGCCAGCAGTCCTAGTCCCGGGGAGGGCTATGGCTACACCTTC
TRBD1	NA	TRBJ1-6	TRBV11-1	CASSPRTGGSSPLHF	TGTGCCAGCAGCCCTAGGACAGGGGGAAGTTCACCCCTCCACTTT
NA	few	TRBJ2-1	TRBV5-1	CASQLTPPGEANNEQFF	TGCGCCAGTCAGCTAACCCCCCCAGGGGAAGCGAACAATGAGCAGTTCTTC
NA	many	TRBJ2-1	TRBV11-2	CASSLVGQRNNEQFF	TGTGCCAGCAGCTTAGTCGGCCAGAGAAACAATGAGCAGTTCTTC
TRBD2	many	TRBJ2-5	TRBV9	CASSAGLAGDGETQYF	TGTGCCAGCAGCGCCGGACTAGCGGGAGATGGGGAGACCCAGTACTTC
NA	many	TRBJ1-1	TRBV12-3/TRBV12-4	CASSLGTWATEAFF	TGTGCCAGCAGTTTAGGCACTTGGGCCACTGAAGCTTTCTTT
TRBD2	many	TRBJ2-3	TRBV6-1	CASILLAGGPPSTDTQYF	TGTGCCAGCATACTACTAGCGGGAGGGCCACCTAGCACAGATACGCAGTATTTT
NA	many	TRBJ1-5	TRBV19	CASNTVNSNQPQHF	TGTGCCAGTAACACAGTCAATAGCAATCAGCCCCAGCATTTT
TRBD1	many	TRBJ1-5	TRBV2	CASKSGGNQPQHF	TGTGCCAGCAAATCAGGGGGGAATCAGCCCCAGCATTTT
NA	many	TRBJ2-7	TRBV7-2	CASSLERINEQYF	TGTGCCAGCAGCTTAGAACGGATCAACGAGCAGTACTTC
TRBD2	many	TRBJ2-5	TRBV27	CASSSGLAGPQETQYF	TGTGCCAGCAGTTCGGGACTAGCGGGGCCCCAAGAGACCCAGTACTTC
TRBD2	few	TRBJ2-7	TRBV9	CASSVGASGGYEQYF	TGTGCCAGCAGCGTAGGAGCTAGCGGGGGTTACGAGCAGTACTTC
TRBD2	many	TRBJ2-2	TRBV20-1	CSARDLAGTSGTGELFF	TGCAGTGCTAGAGACCTGGCCGGGACTAGCGGGACCGGGGAGCTGTTTTTT
NA	many	TRBJ1-5	TRBV28	CASRLTGYQPQHF	TGTGCCAGCAGACTAACCGGGTATCAGCCCCAGCATTTT
NA	NA	TRBJ2-7	TRBV28	CASSLVPSGRAYEQYF	TGTGCCAGCAGTTTAGTCCCCAGCGGTAGGGCCTACGAGCAGTACTTC